This T cell receptor (beta chain) was sequenced in a study of spatial heterogeneity in lung cancer. This clonotype was detected ten times or more. The time point denotes: sample taken at primary tumor resection. Unsorted whole RNA of tumor, nontumor lung or frozen PBMC was sequenced. The germline V gene has CDR1 SGHDT and CDR2 YYEEEE. There are 16 residues in the CDR3. Trimming took off 3 bases at V and 0 bases at J, with 13 bases between the two ends. One entry per CDR3 protein, called by TCRdb with MiXCR from the 5' RACE reads. The sample contains 40,000 to 45,000 distinct CDR3 sequences, roughly an eighth of which appear only once.

Here the sequenced sample was PBMCs, taken at surgery. The J gene is TRBJ1-5, the V gene TRBV5-6; tentatively, D is TRBD1 (5 bases). The receptor was isolated from a male donor with early-stage non-small cell lung cancer. CDR3 amino acids: CASSSTRQLSNQPQHF. The DNA of the CDR3 is TGTGCCAGCAGCTCCACTCGACAGCTTAGCAATCAGCCCCAGCATTTT. Complete variable domain (other parts from reference TRBV5-6 and TRBJ1-5): DAGVTQSPTHLIKTRGQQVTLRCSPKSGHDTVSWYQQALGQGPQFIFQYYEEEERQRGNFPDRFSGHQFPNYSSELNVNALLLGDSALYLCASSSTRQLSNQPQHFGDGTRLSIL.